Shown below are 27 T cell receptor beta chains from a single sample sequenced in a study of T cell responses to AZD1222 COVID-19 vaccine. TCRdb keeps only in-frame clones here, not all; method: immunoSEQ multiplex PCR. The sample has more than 150,000 clones; around 92% are singletons. The specimen comprised peripheral blood, sampled 28 days after the second AZD1222 dose. The receptor set was obtained from an adult who received the AZD1222 COVID-19 vaccine.

This chain uses TRBV7-2 with TRBJ1-1; possible D gene TRBD1, 5 bases. The V and J ends lost 1 base and 4 bases respectively, with 10 bases between them. The CDR3 has 14 residues. Germline CDR1 is SGHTA and CDR2 is FQGNSA. The CDR3 reads CASSLGLGGTEAFF. The CDR3 bases are TGTGCCAGCAGCTTAGGCCTCGGGGGCACTGAAGCTTTCTTT.

The V and J genes are TRBV28 and TRBJ1-2; no definite D call. This CDR3 spans 15 amino acids. The germline V gene has CDR1 MDHEN and CDR2 SYDVKM. V was cut by 5 bases and J by 2 bases, with 15 bases left in between. The CDR3 DNA reads as TGTGCCAGCAGTATGAGCGGTATCAAAAACTATGGCTACACCTTC. It translates to CASSMSGIKNYGYTF.

The rearrangement links TRBV13 to TRBJ2-7, with no clear D. Trimming cost V 0 bases and J 3 bases, with 3 bases left between them. The CDR3 is 12 residues long. Germline V gene sequence: CDR1 PRHDT, CDR2 FYEKMQ (reference sequence). CDR3 sequence: CASSLGLYEQYF. The CDR3, as DNA: TGTGCCAGCAGCTTAGGCCTCTACGAGCAGTACTTC.

The rearrangement links TRBV18 to TRBJ1-1, with no clear D. This CDR3 contains 13 residues. CDR1 is KGHSH and CDR2 is LQKENI in the germline V gene. V lost 2 bases and J 6 bases, leaving 10 bases between the germline ends. The CDR3: CASSPMRAAEAFF. In DNA, the CDR3 is TGTGCCAGCTCACCAATGAGGGCGGCTGAAGCTTTCTTT.

The rearrangement joins TRBV27 to TRBJ2-1; D is unresolved. The CDR3 contains 17 residues. The V end lost 5 bases, the J end lost 0 bases, and 17 bases lay between the germline ends. Germline CDR1 and CDR2: MNHEY and SMNVEV (reference sequence). For the CDR3, the DNA is TGTGCCAGCAGTCTCCCTCGCGGATACAGCTCCTACAATGAGCAGTTCTTC. The encoded protein is CASSLPRGYSSYNEQFF.

The gene calls are TRBV29-1 and TRBJ2-5, with D perhaps TRBD1 (5 bases). Deletions cut 4 bases from V and 0 bases from J, with 18 bases between. The germline gives CDR1 SQVTM, CDR2 ANQGSEA. This CDR3 has 16 amino acids. The CDR3 sequence is CSVVYIRQMYQETQYF. In nucleotides, the CDR3 is TGCAGCGTTGTCTACATAAGACAGATGTACCAAGAGACCCAGTACTTC.

This clone was seen a handful of times. The chain recombines TRBV2 with TRBJ2-5; 9 bases fit TRBD2. CDR1 SNHLY and CDR2 FYNNEI come from the germline V gene. The CDR3 is made up of 18 amino acids. V shed 7 bases, J shed 4 bases, and the junction held 19 bases outside the gene matches. The CDR3 here is CASTGRPTPAGGSETQYF. CDR3 sequence (DNA): TGTGCCAGCACCGGTCGCCCCACTCCAGCGGGGGGCTCAGAGACCCAGTACTTC. Complete variable domain (other parts from reference TRBV2 and TRBJ2-5): EPEVTQTPSHQVTQMGQEVILRCVPISNHLYFYWYRQILGQKVEFLVSFYNNEISEKSEIFDDQFSVERPDGSNFTLKIRSTKLEDSAMYFCASTGRPTPAGGSETQYFGPGTRLLVL.

J is TRBJ2-7 and V is TRBV6-1; 9 bases are a match to TRBD1. Germline V gene lookup returns CDR1 MNHNS and CDR2 SASEGT. The CDR3 has 15 amino acids. J was trimmed by 2 bases and V by 2 bases; bases with no gene match: 4. The CDR3 region is CASSERDRAAYEQYF. The CDR3 DNA follows: TGTGCCAGCAGTGAACGGGACAGGGCGGCCTACGAGCAGTACTTC.

The genes are TRBV19 and TRBJ1-5, with D unclear. CDR3 length: 11 amino acids. CDR1 and CDR2 from the germline V gene are LNHDA and SQIVND (reference sequence). Trimming took off 5 bases at V and 6 bases at J, with 5 bases between the two ends. The CDR3 DNA follows: TGTGCCAGTAGTCTGGGTCAGCCCCAGCATTTT. This sequence encodes CASSLGQPQHF.

V usage is TRBV7-2 and J usage is TRBJ2-7; D is uncertain. CDR1 SGHTA and CDR2 FQGNSA come from the germline V gene. The CDR3 spans 11 residues. V was cut by 5 bases and J by 6 bases, with 8 bases left in between. The DNA of the CDR3 is TGTGCCAGCAGCACAAACCGCGAGCAGTACTTC. Amino acid sequence: CASSTNREQYF.

The chain's CDR3 is CASSLTGRGYEQYF. CDR3 sequence (DNA): TGTGCCAGCAGTTTAACCGGGAGGGGGTACGAGCAGTACTTC. The V gene is TRBV27, the J gene TRBJ2-7, with 8 bases matching TRBD2. This CDR3 spans 14 amino acids. Looked up from germline, CDR1 is MNHEY and CDR2 is SMNVEV (reference sequence). With V trimmed by 2 bases and J by 4 bases, 4 bases remained unmatched.

V and J are TRBV3-1 (or the pseudogene TRBV3-2) and TRBJ1-1, with D perhaps matching TRBD1 (5 bases). The CDR3 is 15 residues long. CDR1 LGHDT and CDR2 YNNKEL come from the germline V gene (reference sequence). The ends were cut back, 5 bases at V and 0 bases at J, with 13 bases in the middle. The CDR3 loop reads CASSGGGTMNTEAFF. The CDR3 region has the DNA TGTGCCAGCAGCGGTGGGGGTACCATGAACACTGAAGCTTTCTTT.

The CDR3 DNA follows: TGTGCCAGCAGCCGGGACAGCGCGGGATCTGGAAACACCATATATTTT. This gives the protein CASSRDSAGSGNTIYF. This rearrangement joins TRBV7-2 to TRBJ1-3; 7 bases line up with TRBD1. With V trimmed by 5 bases and J by 1 base, 8 bases remained unmatched. This CDR3 is built from 16 residues. The germline gives CDR1 SGHTA, CDR2 FQGNSA.

Here the CDR3 reads CASSYAAGGTYNEQFF. CDR3 DNA: TGTGCCAGCAGTTACGCAGCGGGAGGGACCTACAATGAGCAGTTCTTC. The chain carries TRBV6-5 and TRBJ2-1, with 10 bases lining up with TRBD2. The trim removed 2 bases at V and 2 bases at J, leaving 3 bases unmatched. The CDR3 is made up of 16 amino acids. Germline-derived CDR1 and CDR2 are MNHEY and SVGAGI.

The chain joins TRBV2 to TRBJ1-1; no clear D. Germline V gene sequence: CDR1 SNHLY, CDR2 FYNNEI. CDR3 length equals 11 residues. The V and J ends lost 2 bases and 4 bases respectively, with 2 bases between them. The CDR3 DNA reads as TGTGCCAGCAGTGAATTCACTGAAGCTTTCTTT. Its translation: CASSEFTEAFF.

The chain is built from TRBV2 and TRBJ1-1; TRBD1 aligns across 9 bases. V was clipped by 7 bases and J by 3 bases; unmatched bases: 9. The CDR3 spans 15 residues. CDR1 SNHLY and CDR2 FYNNEI come from the germline V gene. Here the CDR3 reads CASNEPGQGYTEAFF. The CDR3 DNA reads TGTGCCAGCAACGAACCGGGACAGGGATACACTGAAGCTTTCTTT.

The V gene is TRBV6-2 or TRBV6-3, the J gene TRBJ2-7, with 12 nucleotides matching TRBD2. This CDR3 contains 16 residues. Germline CDR1 MNHEY, CDR2 SVGEGT. V trimming: 1 base; J trimming: 2 bases; junction bases outside the gene matches: 3. The CDR3 nucleotides are TGTGCCAGCAGTTACTATAGGACTAGCGGGGCCTACGAGCAGTACTTC. Its protein is CASSYYRTSGAYEQYF.

This sequence joins TRBV3-1 (or the pseudogene TRBV3-2) and TRBJ1-6, with TRBD1 matching 11 bases. CDR1 LGHDT and CDR2 YNNKEL come from the germline V gene (reference sequence). J was trimmed by 16 bases and V by 1 base; bases with no gene match: 3. This CDR3 spans 13 amino acids. CDR3 DNA: TGTGCCAGCAGCCAAGGGGACAGGGGGGGTCTCCACTTT. It yields the protein CASSQGDRGGLHF.

This chain links TRBV10-3 with TRBJ2-7; no definite D call. Germline V gene data show CDR1 as ENHRY and CDR2 as SYGVKD. CDR3 length: 14 residues. Trimming cost V 0 bases and J 3 bases, with 9 bases left between them. CDR3 DNA sequence: TGTGCCATCAGTGAGTCGCGGCAGATCTACGAGCAGTACTTC. It is translated as CAISESRQIYEQYF.

The rearrangement links TRBV18 to TRBJ2-5, with 8 bases lining up with TRBD1. Trimming at V came to 5 bases and at J to 4 bases, leaving 21 bases not matched to a gene. The length of the CDR3 is 19 residues. Germline loops: CDR1 KGHSH, CDR2 LQKENI. CDR3 loop: CASSSTGPGQVLRGETQYF. CDR3 bases: TGTGCCAGCTCATCCACAGGACCGGGACAGGTTCTTCGGGGAGAGACCCAGTACTTC.

The chain has TRBV28 and TRBJ1-2; D remains unclear. The germline CDR1 and CDR2 sequences are MDHEN and SYDVKM. Trimming removed 4 bases at V and 4 bases at J, with 10 bases between. The CDR3 spans 13 residues. This chain's CDR3 is CASSSSAGYGYTF. CDR3 in DNA: TGTGCCAGCAGTTCCTCCGCTGGCTATGGCTACACCTTC.

This chain joins TRBV28 and TRBJ1-4, with D uncertain. The CDR3 has 13 amino acids. V was clipped by 3 bases and J by 4 bases, with 6 bases between them. Germline assignment: CDR1 MDHEN and CDR2 SYDVKM. The CDR3 nucleotides read TGTGCCAGCAGTTTGGAGAATAATGAAAAACTGTTTTTT. Its protein product is CASSLENNEKLFF.

The chain has TRBV15 and TRBJ1-6; 7 bases are shared with TRBD1. Germline CDR1 reads LNHNV; CDR2 reads YYDKDF (reference sequence). The V segment lost 1 base and the J segment 9 bases; nucleotides outside the gene matches: 12. CDR3 size: 17 residues. The CDR3 here is CATSRVKGQSGISPLHF. The CDR3 DNA reads TGTGCCACCAGCAGAGTTAAGGGACAGTCGGGGATTTCACCCCTCCACTTT.

This clone was counted a single time. J is TRBJ1-1 and V is TRBV27, with D tentatively TRBD1 (5 bases). The CDR3 sequence is 18 residues long. V lost 5 bases and J 0 bases, leaving 22 bases between the germline ends. Germline assignment: CDR1 MNHEY and CDR2 SMNVEV (reference sequence). The CDR3 loop reads CASSPSGLGVTLNTEAFF. CDR3 bases: TGTGCCAGCAGTCCATCAGGGTTGGGCGTGACATTGAACACTGAAGCTTTCTTT.

The J gene is TRBJ1-2, the V gene TRBV11-2, with 8 bases identical to TRBD1. This CDR3 region has 14 residues. The ends lost 4 bases at V and 5 bases at J; junction bases unmatched: 6. Germline CDR1 SGHAT, CDR2 FQNNGV. CDR3 sequence (DNA): TGTGCCAGCAGCTGGACAGGGACGAGTTATGGCTACACCTTC. Translation gives CASSWTGTSYGYTF. Combining the CDR3 with reference TRBV11-2 and TRBJ1-2 gives the whole variable domain EAGVAQSPRYKIIEKRQSVAFWCNPISGHATLYWYQQILGQGPKLLIQFQNNGVVDDSQLPKDRFSAERLKGVDSTLKIQPAKLEDSAVYLCASSWTGTSYGYTFGSGTRLTVV.

The chain links TRBV19 to TRBJ1-4, with D possibly matching TRBD1 (5 bases). This CDR3 comprises 15 residues. V was clipped by 2 bases and J by 5 bases, with 12 bases between them. Germline CDR1 reads LNHDA; CDR2 reads SQIVND (reference sequence). DNA for the CDR3: TGTGCCAGTAGTATAATGAGGGGACCGAATGAAAAACTGTTTTTT. This sequence encodes CASSIMRGPNEKLFF.

The chain uses TRBV30 and TRBJ2-7; possible D gene TRBD1, 5 bases. CDR3 length: 13 residues. V lost 0 bases and J 0 bases, leaving 6 bases between the germline ends. Germline V gene lookup returns CDR1 GTSNPN and CDR2 SVGIG (reference sequence). The CDR3 is CAWSVGASYEQYF. The CDR3 DNA sequence: TGTGCCTGGAGTGTAGGGGCCTCCTACGAGCAGTACTTC. The entire variable domain, with the rest obtained from reference TRBV30 and TRBJ2-7, is as follows: SQTIHQWPATLVQPVGSPLSLECTVEGTSNPNLYWYRQAAGRGLQLLFYSVGIGQISSEVPQNLSASRPQDRQFILSSKKLLLSDSGFYLCAWSVGASYEQYFGPGTRLTVT.